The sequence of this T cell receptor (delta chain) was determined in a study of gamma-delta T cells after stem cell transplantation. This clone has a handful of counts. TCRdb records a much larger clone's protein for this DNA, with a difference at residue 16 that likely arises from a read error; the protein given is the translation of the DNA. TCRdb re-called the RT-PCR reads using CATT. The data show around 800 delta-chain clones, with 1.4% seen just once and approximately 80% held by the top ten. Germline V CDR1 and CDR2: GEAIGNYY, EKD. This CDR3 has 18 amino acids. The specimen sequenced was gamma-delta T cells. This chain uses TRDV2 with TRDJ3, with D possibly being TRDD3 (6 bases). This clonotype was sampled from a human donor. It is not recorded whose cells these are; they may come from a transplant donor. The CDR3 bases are TGTGCCTGTGACACCGCTGGGGTAAGCTCCTGGGACACCCGACAGACGTTTTTC. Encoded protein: CACDTAGVSSWDTRQTFF.